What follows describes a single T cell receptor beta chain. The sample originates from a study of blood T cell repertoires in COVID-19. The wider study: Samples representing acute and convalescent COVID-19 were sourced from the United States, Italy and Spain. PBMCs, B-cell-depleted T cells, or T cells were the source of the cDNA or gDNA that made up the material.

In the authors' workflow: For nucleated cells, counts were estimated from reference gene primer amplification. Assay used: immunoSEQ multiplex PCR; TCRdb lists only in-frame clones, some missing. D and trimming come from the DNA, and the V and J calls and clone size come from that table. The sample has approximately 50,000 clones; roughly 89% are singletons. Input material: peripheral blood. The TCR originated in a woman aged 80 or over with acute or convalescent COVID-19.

CDR3 DNA: TGTGCCAGCAGCCAAGGCGGTGGGGCCAAGGGGGAGACCCAGTACTTC. This gives the protein CASSQGGGAKGETQYF. This rearrangement joins TRBV3-1 (or the pseudogene TRBV3-2) to TRBJ2-5; a possible D gene is TRBD1 (5 bases). CDR1 and CDR2 (germline): LGHDT, YNNKEL (reference sequence). The CDR3 covers 16 residues. The V end was cut by 1 base, the J end by 5 bases, with 17 bases between.